The rows below give T cell receptor beta chains drawn from one sample of a study of cytomegalovirus exposure and HLA in healthy donors. TCRdb's copy holds only in-frame clones and misses some; the assay was immunoSEQ multiplex PCR. Here the sample spans more than 85,000 clones, 70% to 80% being singletons. Specimen: PBMCs. Source of these receptors: a woman between 18 and 29 years old in good health and CMV-seropositive. Both conserved end residues are part of each CDR3. Size tells how often a clone was seen (once, few, many) or the class of an expanded clone, and some rows leave it out.

length,size,J,V,CDR3
17,-,TRBJ2-5,TRBV7-6,CASSLGLAGGMWETQYF
15,few,TRBJ2-7,TRBV7-2,CATGLADYFSYEQYF
16,-,TRBJ1-3,TRBV5-1,CASSLTDSLSGNTIYF
16,few,TRBJ2-1,TRBV7-9,CASSSTGTRAYNEQFF
14,few,TRBJ1-2,TRBV27,CASNKQGANYGYTF
15,-,TRBJ2-5,TRBV4-2,CASSQETSGSRAQYF
15,-,TRBJ2-7,TRBV9,CASSPGREAFYEQYF
16,few,TRBJ2-7,TRBV30,CAWSVRAGKMAYEQYF
16,-,TRBJ2-1,TRBV7-9,CASSPREAGDYNEQFF
13,-,TRBJ2-2,TRBV6-4,CASSERDTGELFF
17,-,TRBJ1-1,TRBV4-1,CASSQGPRVPMNTEAFF
13,once,TRBJ2-7,TRBV6-5,CASSYQGGYEQYF
16,-,TRBJ2-2,TRBV14,CASSQARGQGTGELFF
15,-,TRBJ2-7,TRBV7-2,CASSLVLRGDDEQYF
15,once,TRBJ1-1,TRBV30,CAWSRQGTMDTEAFF
12,-,TRBJ1-2,TRBV29-1,CSVDIRDYGYTF
17,-,TRBJ1-4,TRBV30,CAWSIDRARGAGEKLFF
16,-,TRBJ2-7,TRBV4-3,CASSQDSGLAGVEQYF
17,-,TRBJ2-5,TRBV15,CATSREGGQGAYETQYF
16,-,TRBJ2-5,TRBV15,CATSRDRLAGVETQYF
15,-,TRBJ1-4,TRBV29-1,CSASGGHATNEKLFF
15,-,TRBJ2-1,TRBV19,CASSGQQGRGNEQFF
16,-,TRBJ2-4,TRBV4-2,CASSPEGAGGPAIQYF
14,-,-,TRBV4-2,CASSQDWTDYEQYF
15,-,TRBJ2-1,TRBV2,CASRGDSPAQGEQFF
16,few,TRBJ2-5,TRBV4-3,CASSQDPGGSQETQYF
19,-,TRBJ2-6,TRBV7-8,CASSLGRLAGVSGANVLTF
17,-,TRBJ1-4,TRBV14,CASSQVFGERDHEKLFF
15,-,TRBJ1-2,TRBV15,CATSGGTAGNYGYTF